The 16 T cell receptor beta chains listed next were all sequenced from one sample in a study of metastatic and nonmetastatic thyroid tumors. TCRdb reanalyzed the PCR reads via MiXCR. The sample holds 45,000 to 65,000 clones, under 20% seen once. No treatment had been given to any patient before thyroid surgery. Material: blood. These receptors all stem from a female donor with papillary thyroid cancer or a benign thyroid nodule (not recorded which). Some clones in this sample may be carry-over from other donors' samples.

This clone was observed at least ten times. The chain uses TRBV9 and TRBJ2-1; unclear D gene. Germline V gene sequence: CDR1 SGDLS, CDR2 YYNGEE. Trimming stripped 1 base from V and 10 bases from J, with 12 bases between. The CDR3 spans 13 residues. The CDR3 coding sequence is TGTGCCAGCAGCGTATTAGGGATAGGCGAGCAGTTCTTC. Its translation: CASSVLGIGEQFF.

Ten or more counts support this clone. The CDR3 DNA follows: TGTGCCAGTAGTATAGACGAGCGGGAGTTGTGGGGGGAGACCCAGTACTTC. Translating it yields CASSIDERELWGETQYF. The rearrangement uses TRBV19 and TRBJ2-5; 8 bases are a match to TRBD2. The V gene's germline CDR1 is LNHDA and CDR2 SQIVND (reference sequence). The J segment lost 5 bases and the V segment lost 0 bases, leaving 11 bases of the junction unmatched. The CDR3 runs 17 residues. Full variable domain (missing parts from reference TRBV19 and TRBJ2-5): DGGITQSPKYLFRKEGQNVTLSCEQNLNHDAMYWYRQDPGQGLRLIYYSQIVNDFQKGDIAEGYSVSREKKESFPLTVTSAQKNPTAFYLCASSIDERELWGETQYFGPGTRLLVL.

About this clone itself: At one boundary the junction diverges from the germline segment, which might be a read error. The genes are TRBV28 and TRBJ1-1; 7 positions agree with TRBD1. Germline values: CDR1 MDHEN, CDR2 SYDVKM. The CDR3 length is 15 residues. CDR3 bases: TGTGCCAGCAGTTTTTGGGGACAGACCTACACTGAATCTTTCTTT. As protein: CASSFWGQTYTESFF.

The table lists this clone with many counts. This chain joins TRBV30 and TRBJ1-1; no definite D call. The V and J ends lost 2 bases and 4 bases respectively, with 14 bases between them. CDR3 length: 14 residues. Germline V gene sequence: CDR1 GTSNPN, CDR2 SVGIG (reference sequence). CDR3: CAWSTFIRGTEAFF. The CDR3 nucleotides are TGTGCCTGGAGTACGTTTATTCGAGGCACTGAAGCTTTCTTT.

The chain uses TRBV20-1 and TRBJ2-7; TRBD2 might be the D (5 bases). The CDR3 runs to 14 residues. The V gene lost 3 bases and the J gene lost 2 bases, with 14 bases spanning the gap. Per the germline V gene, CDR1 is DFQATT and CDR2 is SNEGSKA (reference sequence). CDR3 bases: TGCAGTGCTAGGTTGACTATCGGTGCCTACGAGCAGTACTTC. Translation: CSARLTIGAYEQYF.

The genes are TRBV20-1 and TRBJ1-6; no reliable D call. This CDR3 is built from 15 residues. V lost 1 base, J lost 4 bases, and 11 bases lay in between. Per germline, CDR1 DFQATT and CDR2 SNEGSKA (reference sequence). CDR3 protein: CSARVGSGYNSPLHF. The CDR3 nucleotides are TGCAGTGCTAGAGTGGGCAGTGGATATAATTCACCCCTCCACTTT.

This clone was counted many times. The CDR3 here is CASSPQGYEQYF. In DNA form, the CDR3 reads TGTGCCAGCAGCCCACAGGGATACGAGCAGTACTTC. The chain couples TRBV11-2 to TRBJ2-7; D is possibly TRBD1 (6 bases). The CDR3 covers 12 residues. Germline values: CDR1 SGHAT, CDR2 FQNNGV. With 5 bases removed from V and 4 bases from J, the gap between germline ends came to 9 bases.

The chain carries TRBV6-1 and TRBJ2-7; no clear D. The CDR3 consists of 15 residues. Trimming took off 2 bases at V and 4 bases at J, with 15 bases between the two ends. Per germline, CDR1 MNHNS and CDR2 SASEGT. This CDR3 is CASSESDMVGYEQYF. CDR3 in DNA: TGTGCCAGCAGTGAAAGTGACATGGTCGGGTACGAGCAGTACTTC.

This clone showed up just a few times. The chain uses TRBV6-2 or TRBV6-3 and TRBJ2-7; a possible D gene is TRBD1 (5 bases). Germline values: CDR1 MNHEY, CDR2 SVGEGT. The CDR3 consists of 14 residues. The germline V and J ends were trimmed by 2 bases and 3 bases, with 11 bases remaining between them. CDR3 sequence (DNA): TGTGCCAGCAGTTACGCGGCAGGGCGCTACGAGCAGTACTTC. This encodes CASSYAAGRYEQYF.

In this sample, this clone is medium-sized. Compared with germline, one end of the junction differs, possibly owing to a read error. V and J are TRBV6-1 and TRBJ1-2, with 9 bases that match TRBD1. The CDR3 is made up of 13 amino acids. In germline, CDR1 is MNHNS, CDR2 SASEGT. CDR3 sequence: CASSEGTGPDLRF. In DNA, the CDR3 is TGTGCCAGCAGTGAGGGGACAGGGCCAGACCTGCGCTTC.

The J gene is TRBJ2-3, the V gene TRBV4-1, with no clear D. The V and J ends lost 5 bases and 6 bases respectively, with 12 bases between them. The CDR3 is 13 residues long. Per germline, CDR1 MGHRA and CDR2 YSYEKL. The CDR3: CASSNLVVDTQYF. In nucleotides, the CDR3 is TGCGCCAGCAGCAACCTAGTTGTTGATACGCAGTATTTT.

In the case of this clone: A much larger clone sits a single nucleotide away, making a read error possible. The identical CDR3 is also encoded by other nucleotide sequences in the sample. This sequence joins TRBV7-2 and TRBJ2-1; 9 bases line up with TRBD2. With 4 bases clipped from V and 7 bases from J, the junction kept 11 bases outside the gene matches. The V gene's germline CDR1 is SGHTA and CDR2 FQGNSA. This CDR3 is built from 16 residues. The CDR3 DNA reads TGTGCCAGCAGCTCCCGGGGGAGCGGGAGGACGAATGAGCAGTTCTTC. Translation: CASSSRGSGRTNEQFF.

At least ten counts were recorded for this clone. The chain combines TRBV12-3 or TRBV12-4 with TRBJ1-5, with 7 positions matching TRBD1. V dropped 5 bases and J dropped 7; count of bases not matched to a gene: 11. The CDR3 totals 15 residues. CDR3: CASSQQGTAKQPQHF. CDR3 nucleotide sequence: TGTGCCAGCAGTCAACAGGGGACGGCGAAACAGCCCCAGCATTTT.

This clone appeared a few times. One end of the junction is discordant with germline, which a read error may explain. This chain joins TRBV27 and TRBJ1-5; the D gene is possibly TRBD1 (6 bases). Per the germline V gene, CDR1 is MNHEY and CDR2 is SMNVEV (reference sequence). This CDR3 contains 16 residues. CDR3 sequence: CASSFGRRGGGKPKHF. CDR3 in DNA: TGTGCCAGCAGTTTTGGCCGGAGAGGGGGTGGTAAGCCCAAGCATTTT.

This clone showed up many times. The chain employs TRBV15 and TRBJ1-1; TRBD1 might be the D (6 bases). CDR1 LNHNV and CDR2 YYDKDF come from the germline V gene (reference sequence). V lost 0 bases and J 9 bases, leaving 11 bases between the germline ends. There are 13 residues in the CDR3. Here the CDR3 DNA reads TGTGCCACCAGCAGAGATCCAGGGGAGCAAGCTTTCTTT. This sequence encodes CATSRDPGEQAFF.

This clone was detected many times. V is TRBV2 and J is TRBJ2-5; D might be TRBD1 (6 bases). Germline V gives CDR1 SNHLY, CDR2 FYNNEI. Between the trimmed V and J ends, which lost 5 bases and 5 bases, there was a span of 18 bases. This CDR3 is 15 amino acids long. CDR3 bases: TGTGCCAGCAGTAAAACAGGGCCAAGTGGGGAGACCCAGTACTTC. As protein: CASSKTGPSGETQYF.